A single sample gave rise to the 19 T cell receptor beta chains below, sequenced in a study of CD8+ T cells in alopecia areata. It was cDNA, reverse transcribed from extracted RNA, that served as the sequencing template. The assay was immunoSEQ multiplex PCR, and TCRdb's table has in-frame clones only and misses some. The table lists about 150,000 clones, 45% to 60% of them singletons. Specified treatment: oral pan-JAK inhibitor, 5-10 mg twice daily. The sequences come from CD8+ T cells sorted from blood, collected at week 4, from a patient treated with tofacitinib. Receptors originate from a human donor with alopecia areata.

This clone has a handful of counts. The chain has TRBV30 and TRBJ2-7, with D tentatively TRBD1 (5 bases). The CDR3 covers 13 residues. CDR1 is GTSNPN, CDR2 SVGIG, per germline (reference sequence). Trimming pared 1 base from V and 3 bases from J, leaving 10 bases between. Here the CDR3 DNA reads TGTGCCTGGAGTGGTCCAGGGAACTACGAGCAGTACTTC. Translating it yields CAWSGPGNYEQYF.

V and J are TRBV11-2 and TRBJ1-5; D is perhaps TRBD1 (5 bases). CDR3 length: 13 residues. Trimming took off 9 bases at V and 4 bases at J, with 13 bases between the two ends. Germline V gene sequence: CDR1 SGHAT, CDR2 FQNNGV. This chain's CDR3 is CASAGAGNQPQHF. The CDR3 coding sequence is TGTGCCAGTGCTGGGGCTGGGAATCAGCCCCAGCATTTT.

The CDR3 loop reads CASRATGMYEKLFF. CDR3 DNA: TGTGCCAGCAGAGCGACAGGGATGTATGAAAAACTGTTTTTT. V and J are TRBV6-5 and TRBJ1-4; 7 nucleotides match TRBD1. With 6 bases clipped from V and 6 bases from J, the junction kept 7 bases outside the gene matches. CDR1 MNHEY and CDR2 SVGAGI come from the germline V gene. The CDR3 has 14 residues.

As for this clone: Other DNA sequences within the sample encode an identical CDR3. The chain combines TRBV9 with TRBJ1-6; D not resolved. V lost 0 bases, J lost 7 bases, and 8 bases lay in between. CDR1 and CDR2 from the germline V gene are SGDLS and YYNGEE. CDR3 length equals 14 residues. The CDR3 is CASSVEGENSPLHF. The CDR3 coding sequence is TGTGCCAGCAGCGTAGAGGGTGAGAATTCACCCCTCCACTTT.

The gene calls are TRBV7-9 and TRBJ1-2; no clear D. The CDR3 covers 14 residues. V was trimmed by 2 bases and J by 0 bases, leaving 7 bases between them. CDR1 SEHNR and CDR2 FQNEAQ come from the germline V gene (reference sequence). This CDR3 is CASSLSDANYGYTF. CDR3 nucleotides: TGTGCCAGCAGCTTATCTGATGCTAACTATGGCTACACCTTC.

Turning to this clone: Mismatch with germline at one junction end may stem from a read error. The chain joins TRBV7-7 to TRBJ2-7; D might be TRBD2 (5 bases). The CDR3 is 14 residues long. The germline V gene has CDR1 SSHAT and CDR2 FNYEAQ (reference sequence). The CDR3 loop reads CASSLASGSYEQYF. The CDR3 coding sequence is TGTGCTAGCAGCTTAGCCAGCGGCTCCTACGAGCAGTACTTC.

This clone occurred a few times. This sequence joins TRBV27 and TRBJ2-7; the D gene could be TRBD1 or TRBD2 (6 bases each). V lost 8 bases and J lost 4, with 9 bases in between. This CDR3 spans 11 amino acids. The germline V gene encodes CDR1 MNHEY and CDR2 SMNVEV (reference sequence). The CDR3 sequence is CASGGRYEQYF. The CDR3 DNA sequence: TGTGCCAGCGGGGGGCGATACGAGCAGTACTTC.

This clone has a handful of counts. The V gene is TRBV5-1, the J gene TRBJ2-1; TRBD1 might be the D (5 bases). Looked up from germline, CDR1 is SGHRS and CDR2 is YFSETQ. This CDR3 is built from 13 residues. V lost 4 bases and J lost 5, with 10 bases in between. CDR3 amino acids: CASSMTANNEQFF. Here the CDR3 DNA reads TGCGCCAGCAGCATGACAGCGAACAATGAGCAGTTCTTC.

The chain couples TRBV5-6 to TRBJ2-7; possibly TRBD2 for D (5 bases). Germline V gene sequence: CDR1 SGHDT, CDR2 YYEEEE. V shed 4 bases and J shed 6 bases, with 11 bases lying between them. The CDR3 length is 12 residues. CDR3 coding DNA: TGTGCCAGCAGCGGGCCCGGAGGCGAGCAGTACTTC. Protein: CASSGPGGEQYF.

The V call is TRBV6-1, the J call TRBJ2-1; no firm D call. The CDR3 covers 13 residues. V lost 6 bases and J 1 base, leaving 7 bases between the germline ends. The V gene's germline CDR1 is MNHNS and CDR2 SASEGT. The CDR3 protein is CASSRRSYNEQFF. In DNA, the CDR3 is TGTGCCAGCAGCAGAAGGTCCTACAATGAGCAGTTCTTC.

The CDR3 here is CASSYTGTGDYEQYF. In DNA, the CDR3 is TGTGCCAGCAGTTACACCGGGACAGGGGACTACGAGCAGTACTTC. J is TRBJ2-7 and V is TRBV6-5; 10 nucleotides agree with TRBD1. CDR1 and CDR2 from the germline V gene are MNHEY and SVGAGI. J was trimmed by 3 bases and V by 2 bases; bases with no gene match: 4. The CDR3 is made up of 15 amino acids.

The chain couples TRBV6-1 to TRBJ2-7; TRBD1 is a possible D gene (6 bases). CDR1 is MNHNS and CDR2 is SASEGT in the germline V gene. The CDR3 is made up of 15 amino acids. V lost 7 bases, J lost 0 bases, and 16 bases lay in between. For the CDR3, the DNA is TGTGCCAGCAACTTACAGGGTTCGAGCTCCTACGAGCAGTACTTC. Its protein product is CASNLQGSSSYEQYF.

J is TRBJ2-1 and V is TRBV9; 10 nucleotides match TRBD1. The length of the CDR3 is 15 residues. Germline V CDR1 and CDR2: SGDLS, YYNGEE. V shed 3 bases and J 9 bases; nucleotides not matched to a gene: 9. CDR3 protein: CASSGGQGSSPEQFF. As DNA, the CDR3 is TGTGCCAGCAGCGGGGGACAGGGGTCCTCCCCTGAGCAGTTCTTC.

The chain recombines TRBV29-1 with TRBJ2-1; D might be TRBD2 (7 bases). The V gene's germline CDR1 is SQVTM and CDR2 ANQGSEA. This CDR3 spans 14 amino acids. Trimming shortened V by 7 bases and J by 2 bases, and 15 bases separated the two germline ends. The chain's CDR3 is CSAEGGEPYNEQFF. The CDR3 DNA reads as TGCAGCGCCGAGGGGGGGGAACCCTACAATGAGCAGTTCTTC.

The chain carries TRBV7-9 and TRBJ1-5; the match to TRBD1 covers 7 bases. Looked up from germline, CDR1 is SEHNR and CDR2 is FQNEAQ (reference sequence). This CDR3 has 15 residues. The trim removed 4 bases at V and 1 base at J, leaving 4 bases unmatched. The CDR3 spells CASSSTGESNQPQHF. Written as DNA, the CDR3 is TGTGCCAGCAGCTCCACAGGGGAAAGCAATCAGCCCCAGCATTTT.

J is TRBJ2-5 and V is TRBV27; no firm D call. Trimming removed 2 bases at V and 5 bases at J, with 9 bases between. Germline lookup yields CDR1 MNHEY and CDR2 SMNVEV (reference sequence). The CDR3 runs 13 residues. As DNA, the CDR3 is TGTGCCAGCAGTTTAGGGCTGACCGAGACCCAGTACTTC. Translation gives CASSLGLTETQYF.

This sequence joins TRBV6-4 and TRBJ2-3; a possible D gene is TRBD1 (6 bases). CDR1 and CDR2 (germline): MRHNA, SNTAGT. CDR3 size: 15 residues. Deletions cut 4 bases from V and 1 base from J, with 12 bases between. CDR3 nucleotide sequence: TGTGCCAGCAGTGTCTTCCCAGGGGGCACAGATACGCAGTATTTT. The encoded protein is CASSVFPGGTDTQYF.

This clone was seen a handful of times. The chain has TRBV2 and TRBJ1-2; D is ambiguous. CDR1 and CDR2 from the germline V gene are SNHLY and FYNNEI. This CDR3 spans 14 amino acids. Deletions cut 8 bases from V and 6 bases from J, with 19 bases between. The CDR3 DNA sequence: TGTGCCAGCCTCCGAGGTGGAAAAGTGGATGGCTACACCTTC. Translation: CASLRGGKVDGYTF.

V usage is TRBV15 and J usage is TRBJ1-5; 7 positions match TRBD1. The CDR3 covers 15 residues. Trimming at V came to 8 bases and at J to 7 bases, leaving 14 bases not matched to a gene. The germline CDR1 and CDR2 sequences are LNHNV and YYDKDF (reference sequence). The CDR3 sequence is CATVDGTVSGQPQHF. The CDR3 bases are TGTGCCACCGTGGATGGGACAGTGAGCGGCCAGCCCCAGCATTTT.